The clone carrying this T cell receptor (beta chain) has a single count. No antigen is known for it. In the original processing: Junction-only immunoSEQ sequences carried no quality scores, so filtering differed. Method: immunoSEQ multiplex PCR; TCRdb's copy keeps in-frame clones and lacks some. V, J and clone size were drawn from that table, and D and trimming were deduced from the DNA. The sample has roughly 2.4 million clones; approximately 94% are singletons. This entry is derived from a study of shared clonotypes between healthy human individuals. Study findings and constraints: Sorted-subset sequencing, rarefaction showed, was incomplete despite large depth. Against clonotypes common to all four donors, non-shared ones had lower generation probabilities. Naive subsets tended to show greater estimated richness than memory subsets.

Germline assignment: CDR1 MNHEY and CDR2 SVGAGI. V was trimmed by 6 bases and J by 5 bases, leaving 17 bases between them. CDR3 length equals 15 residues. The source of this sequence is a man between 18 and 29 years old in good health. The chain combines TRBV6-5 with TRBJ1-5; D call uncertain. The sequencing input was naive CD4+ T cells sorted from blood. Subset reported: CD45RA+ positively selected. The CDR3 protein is CASSPVPGSDQPQHF. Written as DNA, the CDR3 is TGTGCCAGCAGCCCCGTTCCCGGGAGTGATCAGCCCCAGCATTTT.